Below, one T cell receptor (beta chain) is given with its context. These data originate in a study of blood T cell repertoires in COVID-19. On the study more broadly: Acute-phase and convalescent COVID-19 samples originated in the United States, Italy and Spain. T cells, B-cell-depleted T cells, or PBMCs supplied cDNA or gDNA.

In the original workflow: Amplified reference gene primers provided the basis for estimating nucleated cell counts. Sequencing used immunoSEQ multiplex PCR; TCRdb keeps in-frame clones, though not all of them. The DNA gave D and trimming, while V, J and clone size come from that table. The sample has roughly 95,000 clones, over 80% seen once. Between the trimmed V and J ends, which lost 4 bases and 1 base, there was a span of 7 bases. Germline loops: CDR1 SQVTM, CDR2 ANQGSEA. This CDR3 region has 12 residues. The J gene is TRBJ1-1, the V gene TRBV29-1, with D possibly TRBD1 on 5 matching bases. The sequenced sample was peripheral blood. This clonotype was obtained from a woman in her 50s in a cohort sampled during active COVID-19. The CDR3 loop is CSVARGNTEAFF. DNA of the CDR3: TGCAGCGTTGCAAGGGGGAACACTGAAGCTTTCTTT.